This record covers a single T cell receptor beta chain. Its target is unknown. Both 60 Vbeta primers and 13 Jbeta primers went into the PCR. Measured with immunoSEQ multiplex PCR; TCRdb has only the in-frame clones, and not every one. The sample has about 180,000 clones, 80% to 85% seen once. The sample comes from a study of cytomegalovirus exposure and HLA in healthy donors. Study details: As an earlier analysis found, roughly 180 million T cells yielded about 120 million unique TCR beta sequences. Study-wide points: In a later analysis, TCR beta V- and J-gene trimming was associated with a missense DCLRE1C variant. An observed cluster of highly shared sequence variants was recorded as a likely sequencing artifact.

Donors had nominal health at sampling but likely had unrecorded immune exposures. The length of the CDR3 is 12 residues. Between the trimmed V and J ends, which lost 5 bases and 4 bases, there was a span of 12 bases. Per germline, CDR1 SQVTM and CDR2 ANQGSEA. This clonotype was obtained from a woman younger than 45 in good health and CMV-seronegative. Input material: PBMCs. The chain carries TRBV29-1 and TRBJ2-7; possibly TRBD1 for D (6 bases). The CDR3 loop is CSVISRGYEQYF. The CDR3 nucleotides are TGCAGCGTTATTTCAAGGGGGTACGAGCAGTACTTC.